This entry lists 4 T cell receptor beta chains sequenced from one sample in a study of blood T cell repertoires in COVID-19 (dated by TCRdb to the early 2020s). To prepare the library, the immunoSEQ multiplex PCR assay was applied. This immuneACCESS table, as held by TCRdb, lists in-frame sequences with V and J called but not all clones. Of the missing ones, under half trace to an unresolved V gene in checked studies; the others have no known cause. Present in this sample are approximately 100,000 clones, about four fifths of which were seen just once. The top ten clonotypes cover more than 9% of the sample. Sequences were obtained from peripheral blood. These receptor sequences come from a human donor in a cohort sampled during active COVID-19.

The chain has TRBV6-6 and TRBJ2-1, with 12 bases aligning to TRBD2. V lost 7 bases, J lost 6 bases, and 10 bases stayed unmatched. There are 16 residues in the CDR3. In germline, CDR1 is MNHNY, CDR2 SVGAGI (reference sequence). CDR3 in DNA: TGTGCCAGCACCCCGCTAGCGGGGGGGTTGAGCAATGAGCAGTTCTTC. This gives the protein CASTPLAGGLSNEQFF.

The rearrangement joins TRBV19 to TRBJ1-2; D is uncertain. The CDR3 runs 15 residues. V was shortened by 7 bases and J by 8 bases, with 23 bases between the two germline ends. Per the germline V gene, CDR1 is LNHDA and CDR2 is SQIVND (reference sequence). CDR3 sequence (DNA): TGTGCCAGTACTCCCAGGTTCCGGGGAGCGAAAGGCTACACCTTC. Residues: CASTPRFRGAKGYTF.

This chain links TRBV7-2 with TRBJ1-5; no clear D gene. Germline CDR1 and CDR2: SGHTA and FQGNSA. This CDR3 region has 12 residues. V lost 4 bases and J 11 bases, leaving 12 bases between the germline ends. In DNA form, the CDR3 reads TGTGCCAGCAGCTCGCCCCCTACGGCCCAGCATTTT. It specifies CASSSPPTAQHF.

Comments on this clone: No conserved phenylalanine or tryptophan is present at the end of the CDR3, so a read error is the likely explanation. The limits of the CDR3 on the DNA are not certain, so only TCRdb's listed CDR3 is given. J is TRBJ2-7 and V is TRBV24-1; the D segment call TRBD2 is taken from the table without a DNA check. The CDR3 contains 10 residues when both ends are counted. Germline-derived CDR1 and CDR2 are KGHDR and SFDVKD. The CDR3 protein is CATSLLAGGL.